This record looks at one TCR beta chain sequence and its context. Its antigen is as yet unknown. The sample originates from a study of regulatory T cells in long-lasting Graves disease. Study conclusions and caveats: Among samples with persistent disease, TRBV28, TRBJ1-2 and TRBJ2-5 were favored. Less diverse TCR repertoires were seen in persistent Graves' patients than in newly diagnosed ones.

Time point reported: persistent/refractory GD, antithyroid drugs over 5 years with positive TRAb. With RNA extracted from PBMCs as input, the TCR library was made. According to the study, TCR beta libraries were built with iRepertoire HTBI primers and CDR3-region Arm-PCR. In the source study's methods: Spanning all samples, the identified segments comprised about 62 TRBV and over 13 TRBJ. TCRdb reanalysed the multiplex PCR reads using MiXCR and keeps one entry per CDR3 protein. V and J calls and clone size were set by TCRdb, not the authors. The table has hundreds of thousands of distinct CDR3 sequences, roughly 20% seen once. The germline CDR1 and CDR2 sequences are SGHVS and FNYEAQ. V was cut by 7 bases and J by 0 bases, with 10 bases left in between. The CDR3 contains 14 residues.

The sample here was peripheral blood mononuclear cells (PBMCs), taken when the disease was refractory, from a patient treated with antithyroid drugs. The TCR was taken from a female donor with Graves disease. V usage is TRBV7-6 and J usage is TRBJ2-4; D unresolved. This CDR3 reads CASNLPLAKNIQYF. The CDR3, as DNA: TGTGCCAGCAACCTTCCTCTAGCCAAAAACATTCAGTACTTC.